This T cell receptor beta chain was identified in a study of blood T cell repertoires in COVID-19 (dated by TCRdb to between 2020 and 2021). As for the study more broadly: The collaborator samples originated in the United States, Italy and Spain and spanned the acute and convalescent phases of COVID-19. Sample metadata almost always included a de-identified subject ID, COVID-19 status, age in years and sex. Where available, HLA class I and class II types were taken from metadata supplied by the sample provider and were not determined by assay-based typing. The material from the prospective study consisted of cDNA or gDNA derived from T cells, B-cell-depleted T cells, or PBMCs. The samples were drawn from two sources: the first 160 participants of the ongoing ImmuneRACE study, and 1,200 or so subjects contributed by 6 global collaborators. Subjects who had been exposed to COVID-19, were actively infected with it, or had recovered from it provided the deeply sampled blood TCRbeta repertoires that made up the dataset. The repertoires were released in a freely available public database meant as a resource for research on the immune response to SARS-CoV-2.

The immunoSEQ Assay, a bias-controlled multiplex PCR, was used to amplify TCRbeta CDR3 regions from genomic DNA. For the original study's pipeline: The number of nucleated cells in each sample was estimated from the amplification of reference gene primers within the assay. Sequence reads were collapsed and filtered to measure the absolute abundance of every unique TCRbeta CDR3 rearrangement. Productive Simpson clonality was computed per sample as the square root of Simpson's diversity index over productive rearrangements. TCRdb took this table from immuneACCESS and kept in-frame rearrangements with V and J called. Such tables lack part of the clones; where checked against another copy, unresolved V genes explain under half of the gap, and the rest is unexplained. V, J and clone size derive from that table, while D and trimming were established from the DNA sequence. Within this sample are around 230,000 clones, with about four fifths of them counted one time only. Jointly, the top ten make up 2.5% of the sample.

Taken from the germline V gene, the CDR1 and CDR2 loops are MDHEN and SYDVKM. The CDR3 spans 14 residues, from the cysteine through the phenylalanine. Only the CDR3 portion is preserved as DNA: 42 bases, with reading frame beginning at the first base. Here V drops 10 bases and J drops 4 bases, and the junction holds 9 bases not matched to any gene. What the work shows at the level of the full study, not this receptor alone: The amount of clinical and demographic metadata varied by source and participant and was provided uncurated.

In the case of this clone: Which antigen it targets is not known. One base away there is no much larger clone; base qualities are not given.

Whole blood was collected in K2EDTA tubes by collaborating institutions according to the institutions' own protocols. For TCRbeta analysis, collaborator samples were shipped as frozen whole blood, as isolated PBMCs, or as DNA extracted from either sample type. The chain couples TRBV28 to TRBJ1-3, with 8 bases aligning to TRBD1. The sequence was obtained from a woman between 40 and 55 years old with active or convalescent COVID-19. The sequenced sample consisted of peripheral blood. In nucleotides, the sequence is TGTGCCACCTCTCCAGGGGGCGCAGGAAACACCATATATTTT. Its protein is CATSPGGAGNTIYF.